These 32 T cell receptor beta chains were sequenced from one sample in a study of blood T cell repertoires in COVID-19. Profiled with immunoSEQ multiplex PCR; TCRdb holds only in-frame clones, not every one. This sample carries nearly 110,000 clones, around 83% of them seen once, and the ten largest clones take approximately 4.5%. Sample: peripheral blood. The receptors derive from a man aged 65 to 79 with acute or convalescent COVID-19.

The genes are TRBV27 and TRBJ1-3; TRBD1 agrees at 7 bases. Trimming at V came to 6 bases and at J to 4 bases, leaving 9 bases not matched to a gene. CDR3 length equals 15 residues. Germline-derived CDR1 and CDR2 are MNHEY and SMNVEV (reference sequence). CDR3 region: CASRPTGARGNTIYF. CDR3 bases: TGTGCCAGCAGACCAACAGGGGCGCGAGGAAACACCATATATTTT.

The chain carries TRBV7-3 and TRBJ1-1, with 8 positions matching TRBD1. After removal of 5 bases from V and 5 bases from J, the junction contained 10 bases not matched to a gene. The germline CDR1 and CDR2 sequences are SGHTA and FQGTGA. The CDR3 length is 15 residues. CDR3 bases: TGTGCCAGCAGCCAAACAGGGGGTGCCGGGACTGAAGCTTTCTTT. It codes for CASSQTGGAGTEAFF.

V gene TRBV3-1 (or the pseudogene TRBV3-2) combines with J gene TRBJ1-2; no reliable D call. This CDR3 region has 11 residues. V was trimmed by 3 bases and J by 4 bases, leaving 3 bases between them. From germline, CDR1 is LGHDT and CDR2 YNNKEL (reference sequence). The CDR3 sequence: CASSQAYGYTF. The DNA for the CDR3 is TGTGCCAGCAGCCAGGCCTATGGCTACACCTTC.

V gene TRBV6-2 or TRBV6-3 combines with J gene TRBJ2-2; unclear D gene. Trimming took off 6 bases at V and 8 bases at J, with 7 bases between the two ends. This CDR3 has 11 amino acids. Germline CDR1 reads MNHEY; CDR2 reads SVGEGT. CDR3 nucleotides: TGTGCCAGCAGCCCCCCGGGGGAGCTGTTTTTT. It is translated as CASSPPGELFF.

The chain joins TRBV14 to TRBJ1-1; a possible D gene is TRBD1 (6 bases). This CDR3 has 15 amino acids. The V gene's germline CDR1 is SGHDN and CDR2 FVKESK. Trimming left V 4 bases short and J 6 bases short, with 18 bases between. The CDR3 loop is CASSLEGGGWAEAFF. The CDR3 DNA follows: TGTGCCAGCAGCCTAGAGGGTGGGGGCTGGGCTGAAGCTTTCTTT.

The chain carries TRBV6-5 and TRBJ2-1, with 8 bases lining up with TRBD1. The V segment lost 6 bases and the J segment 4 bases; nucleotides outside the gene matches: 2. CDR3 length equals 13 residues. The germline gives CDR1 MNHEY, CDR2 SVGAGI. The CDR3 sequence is CASRWTGYNEQFF. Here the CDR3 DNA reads TGTGCCAGCAGATGGACAGGGTACAATGAGCAGTTCTTC.

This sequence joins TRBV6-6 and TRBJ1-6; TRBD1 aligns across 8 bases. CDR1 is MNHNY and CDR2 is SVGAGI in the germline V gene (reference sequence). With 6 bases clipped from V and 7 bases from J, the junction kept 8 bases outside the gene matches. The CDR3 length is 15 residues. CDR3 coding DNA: TGTGCCAGCAGCCCAAGACAGGGGAACAATTCACCCCTCCACTTT. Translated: CASSPRQGNNSPLHF.

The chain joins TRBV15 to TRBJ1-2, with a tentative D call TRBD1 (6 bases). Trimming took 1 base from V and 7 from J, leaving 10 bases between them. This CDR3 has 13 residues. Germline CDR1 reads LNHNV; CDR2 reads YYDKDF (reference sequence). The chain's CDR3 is CATSRVLGGGYTF. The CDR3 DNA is TGTGCCACCAGCAGAGTTTTAGGGGGTGGCTACACCTTC.

This CDR3 reads CASSPTGVQDTEAFF. DNA for the CDR3: TGTGCCAGCAGCCCCACAGGGGTACAGGACACTGAAGCTTTCTTT. The V and J genes are TRBV9 and TRBJ1-1, with 7 bases fitting TRBD1. J gave up 3 bases and V 4 bases, and 9 bases lay outside the gene matches. This CDR3 is built from 15 residues. The V gene's germline CDR1 is SGDLS and CDR2 YYNGEE. Using reference TRBV9 and TRBJ1-1 for the parts outside the CDR3, the full variable domain is DSGVTQTPKHLITATGQRVTLRCSPRSGDLSVYWYQQSLDQGLQFLIQYYNGEERAKGNILERFSAQQFPDLHSELNLSSLELGDSALYFCASSPTGVQDTEAFFGQGTRLTVV.

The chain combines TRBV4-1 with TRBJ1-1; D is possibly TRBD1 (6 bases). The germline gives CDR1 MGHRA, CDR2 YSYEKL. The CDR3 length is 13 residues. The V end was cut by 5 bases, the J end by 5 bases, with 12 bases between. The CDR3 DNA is TGCGCCAGCAGCTCATACAGGGAAACTGAAGCTTTCTTT. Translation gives CASSSYRETEAFF.

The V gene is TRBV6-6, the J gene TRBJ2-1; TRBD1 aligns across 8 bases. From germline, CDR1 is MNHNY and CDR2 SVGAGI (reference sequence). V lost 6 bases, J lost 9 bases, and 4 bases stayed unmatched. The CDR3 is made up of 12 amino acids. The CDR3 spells CASSYGQGEQFF. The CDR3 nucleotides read TGTGCCAGCAGCTACGGACAGGGTGAGCAGTTCTTC.

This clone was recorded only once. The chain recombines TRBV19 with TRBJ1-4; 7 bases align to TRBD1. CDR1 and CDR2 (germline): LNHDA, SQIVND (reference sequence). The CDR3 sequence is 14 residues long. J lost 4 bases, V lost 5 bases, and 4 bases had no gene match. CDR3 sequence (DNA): TGTGCCAGTAGTGTTAACAGGGGTAATGAAAAACTGTTTTTT. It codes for CASSVNRGNEKLFF. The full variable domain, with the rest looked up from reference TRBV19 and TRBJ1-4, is DGGITQSPKYLFRKEGQNVTLSCEQNLNHDAMYWYRQDPGQGLRLIYYSQIVNDFQKGDIAEGYSVSREKKESFPLTVTSAQKNPTAFYLCASSVNRGNEKLFFGSGTQLSVL.

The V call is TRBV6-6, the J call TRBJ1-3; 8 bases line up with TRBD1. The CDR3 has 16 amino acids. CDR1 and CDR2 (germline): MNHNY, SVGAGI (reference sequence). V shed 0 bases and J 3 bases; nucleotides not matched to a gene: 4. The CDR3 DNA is TGTGCCAGCAGTTACTCGGCAGGGGGCAGTGGAAACACCATATATTTT. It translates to CASSYSAGGSGNTIYF.

CDR3 bases: TGCAGCGTTGAAGATGGACAGGCCAGGGCGCAGTATTTT. This gives the protein CSVEDGQARAQYF. V is TRBV29-1 and J is TRBJ2-3; 7 nucleotides align to TRBD1. Trimming removed 0 bases from V and 10 bases from J; junction bases left unmatched: 7. The CDR3 consists of 13 residues. Germline lookup yields CDR1 SQVTM and CDR2 ANQGSEA.

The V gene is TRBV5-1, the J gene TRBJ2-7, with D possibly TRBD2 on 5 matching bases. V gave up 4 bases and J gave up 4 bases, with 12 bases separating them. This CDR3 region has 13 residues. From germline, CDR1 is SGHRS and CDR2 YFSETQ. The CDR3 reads CASSPDGIYEQYF. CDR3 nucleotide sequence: TGCGCCAGCAGCCCCGACGGGATATACGAGCAGTACTTC.

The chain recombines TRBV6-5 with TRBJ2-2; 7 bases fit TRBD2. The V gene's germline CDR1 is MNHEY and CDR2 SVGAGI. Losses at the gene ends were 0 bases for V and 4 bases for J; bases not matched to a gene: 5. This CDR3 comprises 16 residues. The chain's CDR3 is CASSYSWASGTGELFF. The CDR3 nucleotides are TGTGCCAGCAGTTACTCGTGGGCTAGCGGCACCGGGGAGCTGTTTTTT.

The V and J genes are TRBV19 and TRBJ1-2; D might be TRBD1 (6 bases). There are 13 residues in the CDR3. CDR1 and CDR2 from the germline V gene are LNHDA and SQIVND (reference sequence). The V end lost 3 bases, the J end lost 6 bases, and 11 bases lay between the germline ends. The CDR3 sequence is CASSMGQEDGYTF. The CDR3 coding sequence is TGTGCCAGTAGTATGGGACAAGAGGATGGCTACACCTTC.

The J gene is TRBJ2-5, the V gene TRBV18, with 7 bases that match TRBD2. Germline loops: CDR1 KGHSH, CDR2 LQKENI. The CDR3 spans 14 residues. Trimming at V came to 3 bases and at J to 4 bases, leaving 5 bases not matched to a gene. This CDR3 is CASSPGLDSETQYF. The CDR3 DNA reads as TGTGCCAGCTCACCCGGACTAGATTCAGAGACCCAGTACTTC. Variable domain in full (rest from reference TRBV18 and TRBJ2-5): NAGVMQNPRHLVRRRGQEARLRCSPMKGHSHVYWYRQLPEEGLKFMVYLQKENIIDESGMPKERFSAEFPKEGPSILRIQQVVRGDSAAYFCASSPGLDSETQYFGPGTRLLVL.

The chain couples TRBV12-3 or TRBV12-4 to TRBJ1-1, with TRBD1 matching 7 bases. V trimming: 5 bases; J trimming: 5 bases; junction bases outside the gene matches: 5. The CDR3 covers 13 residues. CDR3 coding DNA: TGTGCCAGCAGTAGAACAGGGGAAACTGAAGCTTTCTTT. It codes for CASSRTGETEAFF.

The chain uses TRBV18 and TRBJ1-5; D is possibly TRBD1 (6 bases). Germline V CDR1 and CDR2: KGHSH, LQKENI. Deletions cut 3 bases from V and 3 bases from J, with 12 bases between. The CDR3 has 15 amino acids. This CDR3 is CASSPEQGPNQPQHF. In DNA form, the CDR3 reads TGTGCCAGCTCACCGGAACAGGGTCCCAATCAGCCCCAGCATTTT.

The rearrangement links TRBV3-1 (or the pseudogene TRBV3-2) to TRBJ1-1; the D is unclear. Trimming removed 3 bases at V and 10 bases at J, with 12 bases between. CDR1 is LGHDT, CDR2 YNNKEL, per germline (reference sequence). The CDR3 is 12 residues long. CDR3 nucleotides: TGTGCCAGCAGCCATAGTCAGGTAGGAGCTTTCTTT. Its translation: CASSHSQVGAFF.

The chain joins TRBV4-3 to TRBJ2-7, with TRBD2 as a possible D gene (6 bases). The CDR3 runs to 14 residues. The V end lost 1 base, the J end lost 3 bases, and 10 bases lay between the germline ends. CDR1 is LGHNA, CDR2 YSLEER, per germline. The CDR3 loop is CASSQGRGLYEQYF. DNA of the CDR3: TGCGCCAGCAGCCAAGGGCGGGGCCTCTACGAGCAGTACTTC.

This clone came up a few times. For the CDR3, the DNA is TGTGCCAGCAGCCCAGGGGGCAATGAGCAGTTCTTC. This sequence encodes CASSPGGNEQFF. V and J are TRBV3-1 (or the pseudogene TRBV3-2) and TRBJ2-1, with 7 bases that match TRBD1. The germline V gene encodes CDR1 LGHDT and CDR2 YNNKEL (reference sequence). V was pared by 4 bases and J by 6 bases, with 0 bases of the junction left unmatched. The CDR3 length is 12 residues.

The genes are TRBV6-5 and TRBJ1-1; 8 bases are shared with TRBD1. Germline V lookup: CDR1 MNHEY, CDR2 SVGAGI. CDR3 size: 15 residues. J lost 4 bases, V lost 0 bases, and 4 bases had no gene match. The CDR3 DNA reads TGTGCCAGCAGTTACTCGACAGGGGCGAGCACTGAAGCTTTCTTT. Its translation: CASSYSTGASTEAFF.

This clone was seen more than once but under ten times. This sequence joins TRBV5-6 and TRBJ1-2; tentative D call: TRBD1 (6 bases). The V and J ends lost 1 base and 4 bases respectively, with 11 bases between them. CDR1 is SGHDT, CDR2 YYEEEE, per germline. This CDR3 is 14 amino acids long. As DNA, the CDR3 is TGTGCCAGCAGCTTGCAAGGACAGATCTATGGCTACACCTTC. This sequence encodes CASSLQGQIYGYTF.

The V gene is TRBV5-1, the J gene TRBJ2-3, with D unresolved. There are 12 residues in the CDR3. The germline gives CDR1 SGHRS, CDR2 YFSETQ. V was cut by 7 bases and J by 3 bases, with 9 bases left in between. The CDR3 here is CASGLTTDTQYF. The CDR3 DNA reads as TGCGCCAGCGGGCTAACTACAGATACGCAGTATTTT.

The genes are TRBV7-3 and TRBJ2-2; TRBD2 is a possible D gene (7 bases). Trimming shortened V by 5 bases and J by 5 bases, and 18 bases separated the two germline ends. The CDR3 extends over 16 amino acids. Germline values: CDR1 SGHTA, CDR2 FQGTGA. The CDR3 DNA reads TGTGCCAGCAGCCCCCGGGGAGGGGGAGTAACCGGGGAGCTGTTTTTT. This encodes CASSPRGGGVTGELFF.

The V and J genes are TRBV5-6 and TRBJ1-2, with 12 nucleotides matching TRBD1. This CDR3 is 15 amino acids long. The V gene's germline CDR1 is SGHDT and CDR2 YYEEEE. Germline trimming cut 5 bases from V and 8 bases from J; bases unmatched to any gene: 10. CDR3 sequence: CASSSFAGQGAGYTF. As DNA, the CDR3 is TGTGCCAGCAGTTCCTTTGCGGGACAGGGGGCGGGCTACACCTTC.

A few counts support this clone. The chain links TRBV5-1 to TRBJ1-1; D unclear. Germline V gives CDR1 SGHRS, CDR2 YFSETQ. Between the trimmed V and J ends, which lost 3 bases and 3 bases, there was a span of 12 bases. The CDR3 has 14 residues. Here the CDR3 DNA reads TGCGCCAGCAGCTCACTGTCCCTGGACACTGAAGCTTTCTTT. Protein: CASSSLSLDTEAFF. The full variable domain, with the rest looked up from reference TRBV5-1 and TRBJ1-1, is KAGVTQTPRYLIKTRGQQVTLSCSPISGHRSVSWYQQTPGQGLQFLFEYFSETQRNKGNFPGRFSGRQFSNSRSEMNVSTLELGDSALYLCASSSLSLDTEAFFGQGTRLTVV.

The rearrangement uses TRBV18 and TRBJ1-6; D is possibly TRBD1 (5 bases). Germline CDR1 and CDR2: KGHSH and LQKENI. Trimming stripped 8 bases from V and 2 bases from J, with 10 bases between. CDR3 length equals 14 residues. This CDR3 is CASTQGAYNSPLHF. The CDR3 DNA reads TGTGCCAGCACCCAGGGCGCCTATAATTCACCCCTCCACTTT.

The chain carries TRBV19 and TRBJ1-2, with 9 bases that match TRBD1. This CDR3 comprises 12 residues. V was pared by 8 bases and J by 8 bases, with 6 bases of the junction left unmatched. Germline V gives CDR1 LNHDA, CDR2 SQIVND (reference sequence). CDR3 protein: CASRTGARGYTF. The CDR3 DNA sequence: TGTGCCAGTCGGACAGGGGCGCGGGGCTACACCTTC.

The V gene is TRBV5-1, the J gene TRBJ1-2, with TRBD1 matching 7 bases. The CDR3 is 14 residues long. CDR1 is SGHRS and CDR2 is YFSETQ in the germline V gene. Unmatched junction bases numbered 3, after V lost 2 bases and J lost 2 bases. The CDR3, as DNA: TGCGCCAGCAGCTTAACAGGGGACAACTATGGCTACACCTTC. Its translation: CASSLTGDNYGYTF.